The clone carrying this TCR beta chain came up once. The sample belongs to a study of blood T cell repertoires in COVID-19. V was shortened by 5 bases and J by 5 bases, with 15 bases between the two germline ends. Germline-derived CDR1 and CDR2 are SGHTA and FQGNSA. This CDR3 is 14 amino acids long. The repertoire was sequenced with immunoSEQ multiplex PCR; TCRdb's copy has only in-frame clones and lacks some. The sample records about 350,000 clones, about 88% being singletons. The receptor was isolated from a woman between 25 and 40 years old who had recovered from COVID-19. This rearrangement joins TRBV7-2 to TRBJ1-1; the D gene is possibly TRBD1 (5 bases). The sequencing sample was made of PBMCs or T cells enriched from blood (not recorded which). The CDR3 DNA is TGTGCCAGCAGCGGTACGGGGGGTATAACTGAAGCTTTCTTT. It translates to CASSGTGGITEAFF. Drawing the rest from reference TRBV7-2 and TRBJ1-1, the complete variable domain is GAGVSQSPSNKVTEKGKDVELRCDPISGHTALYWYRQSLGQGLEFLIYFQGNSAPDKSGLPSDRFSAERTGGSVSTLTIQRTQQEDSAVYLCASSGTGGITEAFFGQGTRLTVV.